These 15 T cell receptor beta chains were all obtained from the same sample, sequenced in a study of blood T cell repertoires in COVID-19 (dated by TCRdb to about 2020). Library preparation used the immunoSEQ multiplex PCR assay. TCRdb provides this immuneACCESS table in a form limited to in-frame rearrangements. Some clones are lacking; in checked studies, under half of them reflect an unresolved V gene, and why the rest are absent is not known. The sample contains around 50,000 clones, around four fifths of them found a single time. Roughly 5.7% of the sample lies in the top ten. Sequenced material: peripheral blood. Receptor source: a human donor in a cohort sampled during active COVID-19.

The chain has TRBV11-3 and TRBJ2-2, with 8 bases aligning to TRBD2. V trimming: 5 bases; J trimming: 1 base; junction bases outside the gene matches: 6. Germline CDR1 is SGHNT and CDR2 is YENEEA. CDR3 length: 16 residues. The CDR3 bases are TGTGCCAGCAGCCCCCTCAGCGGGGGGAACACCGGGGAGCTGTTTTTT. Its translation: CASSPLSGGNTGELFF.

Only a few counts were recorded for this clone. V usage is TRBV6-5 and J usage is TRBJ1-2, with D maybe TRBD1 (6 bases). The CDR3 length is 11 residues. V was trimmed by 7 bases and J by 8 bases, leaving 11 bases between them. Germline V lookup: CDR1 MNHEY, CDR2 SVGAGI. CDR3 region: CASTAGGGYTF. The CDR3 coding sequence is TGTGCCAGCACCGCGGGGGGCGGCTACACCTTC.

The table lists this clone with a few counts. This sequence joins TRBV19 and TRBJ2-5; 9 nucleotides line up with TRBD1. With V trimmed by 8 bases and J by 4 bases, 2 bases remained unmatched. CDR3 length: 12 residues. Germline V gene sequence: CDR1 LNHDA, CDR2 SQIVND (reference sequence). CDR3 sequence reads: CASGDRAETQYF. The CDR3 nucleotides are TGTGCCAGTGGGGACAGGGCAGAGACCCAGTACTTC.

The genes are TRBV4-3 and TRBJ1-3; possibly TRBD1 for D (6 bases). Germline assignment: CDR1 LGHNA and CDR2 YSLEER. The germline V and J ends were trimmed by 0 bases and 0 bases, with 18 bases remaining between them. The CDR3 contains 19 residues. CDR3 DNA sequence: TGCGCCAGCAGCCAAGAGGCGACCGGGACAACGTACTCTGGAAACACCATATATTTT. Amino acids: CASSQEATGTTYSGNTIYF.

The V call is TRBV6-2 or TRBV6-3, the J call TRBJ2-5; 11 bases fit TRBD2. This CDR3 has 17 amino acids. V dropped 2 bases and J dropped 3; count of bases not matched to a gene: 8. Germline V lookup: CDR1 MNHEY, CDR2 SVGEGT. The CDR3 reads CASSYGSSGGTKETQYF. In DNA, the CDR3 is TGTGCCAGCAGTTACGGCTCTAGCGGGGGGACCAAAGAGACCCAGTACTTC.

The V and J genes are TRBV18 and TRBJ1-2; 9 positions match TRBD1. CDR1 is KGHSH and CDR2 is LQKENI in the germline V gene. V shed 3 bases, J shed 2 bases, and the junction held 4 bases outside the gene matches. The CDR3 covers 15 residues. The CDR3 nucleotides are TGTGCCAGCTCACCTGGACAGGGGACGAACTATGGCTACACCTTC. The encoded protein is CASSPGQGTNYGYTF.

The V gene is TRBV18, the J gene TRBJ1-6; 7 nucleotides match TRBD1. Germline lookup yields CDR1 KGHSH and CDR2 LQKENI. The CDR3 contains 16 residues. V was clipped by 6 bases and J by 10 bases; unmatched bases: 15. The DNA for the CDR3 is TGTGCCAGCTCCTACGGGACAGCAAAGTTGGGCTCACCCCTCCACTTT. Amino acids: CASSYGTAKLGSPLHF.

The chain uses TRBV15 and TRBJ1-2; D possibly corresponds to TRBD1 (5 bases). There are 10 residues in the CDR3. Germline CDR1 LNHNV, CDR2 YYDKDF (reference sequence). V was pared by 8 bases and J by 8 bases, with 9 bases between. In DNA form, the CDR3 reads TGTGCCACCTCCGGGGGGGGCTACACCTTC. This sequence encodes CATSGGGYTF.

The rearrangement joins TRBV12-3 or TRBV12-4 to TRBJ2-7; no definite D call. The germline V and J ends were trimmed by 1 base and 3 bases, with 4 bases remaining between them. This CDR3 contains 12 residues. CDR3 amino acids: CASSLDYYEQYF. CDR3 DNA: TGTGCCAGCAGTTTAGACTACTACGAGCAGTACTTC.

This chain uses TRBV28 with TRBJ2-4, with a possible D match to TRBD1 (6 bases). Looked up from germline, CDR1 is MDHEN and CDR2 is SYDVKM. The CDR3 runs to 17 residues. Trimming left V 2 bases short and J 1 base short, with 15 bases between. The CDR3 sequence: CASSLINYQGAKNIQYF. CDR3 in DNA: TGTGCCAGCAGTTTAATCAACTATCAGGGGGCCAAAAACATTCAGTACTTC.

In regard to this clone: This may stem from a read error, because a much larger clone lies one nucleotide away. V and J are TRBV30 and TRBJ1-4, with unresolved D. The V gene's germline CDR1 is GTSNPN and CDR2 SVGIG (reference sequence). The V end lost 0 bases, the J end lost 8 bases, and 7 bases lay between the germline ends. The CDR3 covers 12 residues. The CDR3 spells CAWSVLREKLFF. The CDR3 nucleotides are TGTGCCTGGAGTGTACTCAGGGAAAAACTGTTTTTT.

V is TRBV5-1 and J is TRBJ1-3; the match to TRBD1 covers 11 bases. The germline V gene encodes CDR1 SGHRS and CDR2 YFSETQ. CDR3 length equals 16 residues. J lost 4 bases, V lost 4 bases, and 7 bases had no gene match. The CDR3 protein is CASSLEGQGGGNTIYF. The CDR3, as DNA: TGCGCCAGCAGCCTGGAGGGACAGGGGGGAGGAAACACCATATATTTT.

This sequence joins TRBV2 and TRBJ1-1; TRBD1 is a possible D gene (5 bases). The CDR3 extends over 16 amino acids. Germline CDR1 is SNHLY and CDR2 is FYNNEI. V was clipped by 6 bases and J by 3 bases, with 20 bases between them. CDR3 protein: CASSVPAGGLDTEAFF. CDR3 coding DNA: TGTGCCAGCAGCGTCCCCGCTGGGGGACTGGACACTGAAGCTTTCTTT.

This clone was seen at least ten times. The CDR3 sequence: CASSDPGQKNHEQYF. For the CDR3, the DNA is TGTGCCAGTAGTGACCCGGGACAGAAGAACCACGAGCAGTACTTC. The J gene is TRBJ2-7, the V gene TRBV19; TRBD1 matches at 7 bases. Germline CDR1 reads LNHDA; CDR2 reads SQIVND (reference sequence). V trimming: 5 bases; J trimming: 5 bases; junction bases outside the gene matches: 12. This CDR3 spans 15 amino acids.

This clone was counted a single time. V usage is TRBV6-2 or TRBV6-3 and J usage is TRBJ2-7; 7 bases are shared with TRBD1. Near its end, the DNA agrees better with TRBJ2-5, so the J call may be wrong. Germline V CDR1 and CDR2: MNHEY, SVGEGT. There are 15 residues in the CDR3. DNA of the CDR3: TGTGCCAGCAGTTATCAGGACAGGTTCCAAGAGACCCAGTACTTC. It specifies CASSYQDRFQETQYF.